This record covers a single T cell receptor beta chain. The data are from a study of blood T cell repertoires in COVID-19. In the original processing: Amplification of reference gene primers provided the estimated nucleated cell counts. Assay used: immunoSEQ multiplex PCR; TCRdb lists only in-frame clones, some missing. The V and J calls and the clone size are those of that table, but D and trimming were determined from the DNA. The sample has around 130,000 clones; roughly 85% are singletons. The CDR3 is 15 amino acids. This receptor was obtained from a human donor in a cohort sampled during active COVID-19. The rearrangement uses TRBV21-1 and TRBJ1-5. TRBV21-1 is a known pseudogene. Material: peripheral blood. The CDR3 spells CASSKRGSSNQPQHF. In DNA form, the CDR3 reads TGTGCCAGCAGCAAGAGAGGATCGAGCAATCAGCCCCAGCATTTT.